The present entry profiles one T cell receptor beta chain with its context. The sample comes from a study of blood T cell repertoires in COVID-19. Study summary: Nucleic acid was either cDNA or gDNA, and it came from T cells, B-cell-depleted T cells, or PBMCs.

J was trimmed by 2 bases and V by 1 base; bases with no gene match: 7. CDR1 and CDR2 from the germline V gene are KGHSH and LQKENI. The CDR3 consists of 16 residues. Per the original data handling: By means of reference gene primer amplification, nucleated cell counts were estimated. The table came from immunoSEQ multiplex PCR; TCRdb's copy has only in-frame clones and leaves some out. The V and J calls and clone size are taken from that table; D and trimming were inferred from the DNA. The sample includes about 200,000 clones, less than 95% seen only once; the top ten take 0.7% to 0.8%. This receptor was taken from a man aged 25-45 years with COVID-19, enrolled during active disease. V gene TRBV18 combines with J gene TRBJ2-7, with TRBD2 matching 8 bases. The material sequenced was peripheral blood. As DNA, the CDR3 is TGTGCCAGCTCACCACTGGGTGCGGGGGGACCCTACGAGCAGTACTTC. It specifies CASSPLGAGGPYEQYF.